This entry lists 22 T cell receptor beta chains sequenced from one sample in a study of shared clonotypes between healthy human individuals. Libraries were prepared by immunoSEQ multiplex PCR; TCRdb keeps only in-frame clonotypes and omits some of them. The sample records some 1,100,000 clones, about 80% being singletons. Sample: memory CD4+ T cells from PBMCs. Subset described: CD45RA-negative fraction. The receptors were gathered from a man between 18 and 29 years old in good health. Some clones in this sample may be carry-over from other donors' samples.

This chain joins TRBV7-4 and TRBJ2-7, with TRBD2 matching 8 bases. J lost 1 base, V lost 4 bases, and 9 bases had no gene match. The CDR3 covers 16 residues. Germline assignment: CDR1 SGHVT and CDR2 SQSDAQ. The CDR3, as DNA: TGTGCCAGCAGCTCGAAAACGGGAGGGCTATCCTACGAGCAGTACTTC. This sequence encodes CASSSKTGGLSYEQYF.

This clone was seen more than once but under ten times. V usage is TRBV7-8 and J usage is TRBJ2-5, with a tentative D call TRBD2 (5 bases). V was shortened by 5 bases and J by 3 bases, with 13 bases between the two germline ends. The CDR3 contains 14 residues. Germline V gene sequence: CDR1 SGHVS, CDR2 FQNEAQ. CDR3 loop: CASSRTEGEETQYF. DNA of the CDR3: TGTGCCAGCAGCCGGACCGAGGGAGAAGAGACCCAGTACTTC.

This clone was counted between two and nine times. V usage is TRBV28 and J usage is TRBJ1-1; D is ambiguous. There are 11 residues in the CDR3. V was pared by 6 bases and J by 11 bases, with 13 bases between. Germline assignment: CDR1 MDHEN and CDR2 SYDVKM. The CDR3 reads CASRPTTMAFF. The CDR3 DNA follows: TGTGCCAGCAGGCCAACTACCATGGCTTTCTTT.

The chain joins TRBV4-1 to TRBJ2-5, with D perhaps being TRBD1 or TRBD2 (5 bases each). The germline CDR1 and CDR2 sequences are MGHRA and YSYEKL. CDR3 length: 16 amino acids. The V end lost 2 bases, the J end lost 0 bases, and 13 bases lay between the germline ends. This CDR3 is CASSQPPGRYQETQYF. The CDR3 DNA reads TGCGCCAGCAGCCAACCCCCGGGACGGTACCAAGAGACCCAGTACTTC.

In this sample, this clone turned up a few times. The rearrangement links TRBV2 to TRBJ1-3; 11 nucleotides align to TRBD1. Trimming removed 6 bases from V and 3 bases from J; junction bases left unmatched: 7. Germline CDR1 and CDR2: SNHLY and FYNNEI. This CDR3 has 16 residues. The DNA of the CDR3 is TGTGCCAGCAGCCCCGGACAGGGGGCCGGTGGAAACACCATATATTTT. It yields the protein CASSPGQGAGGNTIYF.

This sequence joins TRBV4-2 and TRBJ2-3; TRBD2 matches 9 bases. The CDR3 loop spans 17 amino acids. Germline lookup yields CDR1 LGHNA and CDR2 YNFKEQ. V lost 2 bases and J lost 8; bases outside the gene matches: 14. The CDR3 loop is CASSQPRGGSGSVTQYF. CDR3 nucleotide sequence: TGTGCCAGCAGCCAACCGCGGGGTGGTAGCGGGAGTGTTACGCAGTATTTT.

The chain has TRBV9 and TRBJ1-1; D is possibly TRBD1 (6 bases). The V and J ends lost 3 bases and 1 base respectively, with 19 bases between them. The CDR3 is made up of 17 amino acids. Germline assignment: CDR1 SGDLS and CDR2 YYNGEE. CDR3 in amino acids: CASSASAGKQGNTEAFF. The CDR3 bases are TGTGCCAGCAGCGCAAGTGCAGGAAAACAGGGGAACACTGAAGCTTTCTTT.

J is TRBJ1-1 and V is TRBV6-5, with D possibly being TRBD1 (5 bases). The V gene's germline CDR1 is MNHEY and CDR2 SVGAGI. The V end lost 7 bases, the J end lost 4 bases, and 16 bases lay between the germline ends. The CDR3 runs to 14 residues. The DNA for the CDR3 is TGTGCCAGCACTCTCGCGGGAGGGGTCACTGAAGCTTTCTTT. As protein: CASTLAGGVTEAFF.

The genes are TRBV7-8 and TRBJ1-3; the D is unclear. Trimming shortened V by 1 base and J by 0 bases, and 4 bases separated the two germline ends. CDR3 length: 14 amino acids. Germline-derived CDR1 and CDR2 are SGHVS and FQNEAQ. CDR3 sequence (DNA): TGTGCCAGCAGCTTAGGGTACTCTGGAAACACCATATATTTT. Translating gives CASSLGYSGNTIYF.

The chain links TRBV6-4 to TRBJ2-1; perhaps TRBD2 as D (6 bases). V gave up 2 bases and J gave up 7 bases, with 6 bases separating them. The V gene's germline CDR1 is MRHNA and CDR2 SNTAGT. The CDR3 runs 12 residues. The CDR3 sequence: CASSDSGNEQFF. The CDR3 region has the DNA TGTGCCAGCAGTGACAGCGGGAATGAGCAGTTCTTC.

The gene calls are TRBV2 and TRBJ1-1, with a tentative D call TRBD1 (5 bases). The CDR3 has 12 amino acids. Germline loops: CDR1 SNHLY, CDR2 FYNNEI. Trimming pared 2 bases from V and 8 bases from J, leaving 9 bases between. The CDR3 DNA follows: TGTGCCAGCAGTGAACAGGGTAAAGAAGCTTTCTTT. Residues: CASSEQGKEAFF.

This chain uses TRBV7-2 with TRBJ1-2; D gene uncertain. The CDR3 spans 13 residues. Germline V gene data show CDR1 as SGHTA and CDR2 as FQGNSA. V was trimmed by 2 bases and J by 4 bases, leaving 8 bases between them. CDR3 loop: CASSLQQIYGYTF. Written as DNA, the CDR3 is TGTGCCAGCAGCTTACAACAGATCTATGGCTACACCTTC.

The chain couples TRBV6-5 to TRBJ2-7; D is unclear. This CDR3 has 13 residues. V was clipped by 0 bases and J by 4 bases, with 7 bases between them. Germline CDR1 is MNHEY and CDR2 is SVGAGI. The CDR3 DNA reads TGTGCCAGCAGTTACTCGCAAGGGTACGAGCAGTACTTC. Translating gives CASSYSQGYEQYF.

The chain combines TRBV4-3 with TRBJ1-1; D is possibly TRBD1 (6 bases). CDR1 and CDR2 from the germline V gene are LGHNA and YSLEER. Trimming cost V 4 bases and J 3 bases, with 18 bases left between them. CDR3 length equals 16 residues. CDR3 coding DNA: TGCGCCAGCAGCCGGATGCCAGGGGCCTACGACACTGAAGCTTTCTTT. Protein sequence: CASSRMPGAYDTEAFF.

This clone was counted a single time. The rearrangement joins TRBV18 to TRBJ1-4; 10 bases are shared with TRBD1. With V trimmed by 3 bases and J by 8 bases, 9 bases remained unmatched. Germline V gene lookup returns CDR1 KGHSH and CDR2 LQKENI. The CDR3 consists of 16 residues. This CDR3 is CASSPLLTGGDEKLFF. CDR3 DNA: TGTGCCAGCTCACCGCTACTGACAGGGGGCGACGAAAAACTGTTTTTT.

The CDR3 bases are TGTGCCAGCAGTTACTCCAGTTTCCGGGACAATGAGCAGTTCTTC. Translation gives CASSYSSFRDNEQFF. The chain recombines TRBV6-6 with TRBJ2-1; D uncertain. The CDR3 runs to 15 residues. V was cut by 0 bases and J by 5 bases, with 11 bases left in between. In germline, CDR1 is MNHNY, CDR2 SVGAGI (reference sequence).

The J gene is TRBJ1-5, the V gene TRBV15, with D hard to call. Germline values: CDR1 LNHNV, CDR2 YYDKDF (reference sequence). Trimming left V 5 bases short and J 0 bases short, with 11 bases between. This CDR3 is 15 amino acids long. The CDR3 DNA sequence: TGTGCCACCAGCGGGTTCGGAAATAGCAATCAGCCCCAGCATTTT. Translation gives CATSGFGNSNQPQHF. The complete variable domain, with remaining parts taken from reference TRBV15 and TRBJ1-5, reads DAMVIQNPRYQVTQFGKPVTLSCSQTLNHNVMYWYQQKSSQAPKLLFHYYDKDFNNEADTPDNFQSRRPNTSFCFLDIRSPGLGDTAMYLCATSGFGNSNQPQHFGDGTRLSIL.

The chain carries TRBV6-5 and TRBJ1-4; TRBD1 aligns across 8 bases. J gave up 4 bases and V 4 bases, and 5 bases lay outside the gene matches. CDR3 length: 15 amino acids. The germline CDR1 and CDR2 sequences are MNHEY and SVGAGI. The CDR3 region has the DNA TGTGCCAGCAGTTTTAGGACAGGGCTTAATGAAAAACTGTTTTTT. Its translation is CASSFRTGLNEKLFF.

V is TRBV30 and J is TRBJ2-3; maybe TRBD2 (6 bases). Between the trimmed V and J ends, which lost 2 bases and 0 bases, there was a span of 9 bases. This CDR3 region has 14 residues. Germline V gene sequence: CDR1 GTSNPN, CDR2 SVGIG (reference sequence). Here the CDR3 reads CAWSRDFSTDTQYF. CDR3 coding DNA: TGTGCCTGGAGTCGGGACTTCAGCACAGATACGCAGTATTTT.

This clone was seen a few times. The chain recombines TRBV9 with TRBJ1-4, with D unclear. CDR3 length equals 15 residues. Trimming left V 4 bases short and J 4 bases short, with 14 bases between. CDR1 SGDLS and CDR2 YYNGEE come from the germline V gene. This CDR3 reads CASSRNYGLNEKLFF. The CDR3 DNA reads as TGTGCCAGCAGCCGCAATTACGGACTTAATGAAAAACTGTTTTTT. Together with reference TRBV9 and TRBJ1-4, the CDR3 gives the full variable domain: DSGVTQTPKHLITATGQRVTLRCSPRSGDLSVYWYQQSLDQGLQFLIQYYNGEERAKGNILERFSAQQFPDLHSELNLSSLELGDSALYFCASSRNYGLNEKLFFGSGTQLSVL.

The V call is TRBV7-9, the J call TRBJ1-5; D call uncertain. Germline loops: CDR1 SEHNR, CDR2 FQNEAQ (reference sequence). Trimming removed 3 bases at V and 2 bases at J, with 5 bases between. The CDR3 loop spans 13 amino acids. For the CDR3, the DNA is TGTGCCAGCAGCTTTAATCGCAATCAGCCCCAGCATTTT. Its protein product is CASSFNRNQPQHF.

This chain uses TRBV2 with TRBJ2-3; TRBD2 might be the D (6 bases). Germline lookup yields CDR1 SNHLY and CDR2 FYNNEI. The V gene lost 10 bases and the J gene lost 2 bases, with 16 bases spanning the gap. This CDR3 comprises 14 residues. CDR3: CATRRAGNTDTQYF. The CDR3 bases are TGTGCCACCCGGAGGGCAGGCAACACAGATACGCAGTATTTT.